This is a list of T cell receptor beta chains from one sample in a study of T cell responses to AZD1222 COVID-19 vaccine. The table came from immunoSEQ multiplex PCR; TCRdb's copy has only in-frame clones and leaves some out. The sample includes about 96,000 clones, roughly nine tenths of them seen just once. The sample consisted of peripheral blood, taken on day 0 of AZD1222 vaccination. These receptors originate from an adult in good health. Each CDR3 is given with its conserved first and last residue.

V gene | CDR3 protein
TRBV3-1/TRBV3-2 | CASSQGLAFNIQYF
TRBV4-1 | CASSQGIWFTNTNYGYTF
TRBV19 | CASSINYRSLEPQHF
TRBV11-2 | CASSLGGWRSYEQYF
TRBV5-6 | CASSFGYEQYF
TRBV18 | CASSHPETGRDDGYTF
TRBV19 | CASSRDRANTEAFF
TRBV29-1 | CSVETGGTEAFF
TRBV18 | CASSRQTQETQYF
TRBV28 | CASSPRQGNLYQETQYF
TRBV4-1 | CASSQEGFYGYTF